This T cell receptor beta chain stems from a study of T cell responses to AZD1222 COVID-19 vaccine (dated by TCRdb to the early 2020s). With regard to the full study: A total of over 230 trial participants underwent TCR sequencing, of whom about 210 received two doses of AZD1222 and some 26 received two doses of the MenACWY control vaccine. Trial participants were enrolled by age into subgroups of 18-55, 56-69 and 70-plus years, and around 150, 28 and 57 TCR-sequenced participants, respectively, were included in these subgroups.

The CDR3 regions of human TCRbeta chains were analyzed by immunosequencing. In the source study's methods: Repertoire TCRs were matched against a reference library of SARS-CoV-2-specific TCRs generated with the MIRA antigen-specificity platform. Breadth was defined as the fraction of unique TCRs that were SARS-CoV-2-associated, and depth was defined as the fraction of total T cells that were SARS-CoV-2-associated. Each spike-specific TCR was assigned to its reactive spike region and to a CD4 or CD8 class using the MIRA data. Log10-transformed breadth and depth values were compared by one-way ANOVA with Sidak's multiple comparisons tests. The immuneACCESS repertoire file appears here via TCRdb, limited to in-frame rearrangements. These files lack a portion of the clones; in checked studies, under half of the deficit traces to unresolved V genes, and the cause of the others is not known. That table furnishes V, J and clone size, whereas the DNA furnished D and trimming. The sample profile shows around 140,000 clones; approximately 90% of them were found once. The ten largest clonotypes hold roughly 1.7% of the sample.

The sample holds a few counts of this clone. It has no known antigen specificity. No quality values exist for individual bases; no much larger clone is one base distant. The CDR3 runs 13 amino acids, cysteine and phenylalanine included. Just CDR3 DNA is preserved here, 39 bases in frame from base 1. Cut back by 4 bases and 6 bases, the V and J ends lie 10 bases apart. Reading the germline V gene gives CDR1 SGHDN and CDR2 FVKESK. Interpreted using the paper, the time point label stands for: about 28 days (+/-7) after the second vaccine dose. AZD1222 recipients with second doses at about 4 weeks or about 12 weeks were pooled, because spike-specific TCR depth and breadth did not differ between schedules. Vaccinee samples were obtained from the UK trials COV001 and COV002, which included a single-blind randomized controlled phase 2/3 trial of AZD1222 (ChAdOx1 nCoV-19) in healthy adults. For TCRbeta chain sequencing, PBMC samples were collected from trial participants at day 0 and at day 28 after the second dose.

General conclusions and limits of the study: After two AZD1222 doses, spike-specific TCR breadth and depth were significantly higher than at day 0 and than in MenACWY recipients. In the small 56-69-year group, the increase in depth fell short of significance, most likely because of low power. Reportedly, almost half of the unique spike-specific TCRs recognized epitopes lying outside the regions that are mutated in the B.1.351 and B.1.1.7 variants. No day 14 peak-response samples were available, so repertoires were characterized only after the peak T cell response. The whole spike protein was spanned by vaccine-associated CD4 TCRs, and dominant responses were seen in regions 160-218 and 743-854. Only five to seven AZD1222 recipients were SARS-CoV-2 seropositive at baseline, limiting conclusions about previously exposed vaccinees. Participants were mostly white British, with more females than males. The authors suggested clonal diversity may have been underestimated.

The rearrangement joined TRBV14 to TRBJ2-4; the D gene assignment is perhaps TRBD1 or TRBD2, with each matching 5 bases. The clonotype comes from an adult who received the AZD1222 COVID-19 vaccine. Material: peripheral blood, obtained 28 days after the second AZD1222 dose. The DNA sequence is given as TGTGCCAGCAGCCGTTTTGGGGGAAACATTCAGTACTTC. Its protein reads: CASSRFGGNIQYF.